This is a list of T cell receptor beta chains from one sample in a study of cytomegalovirus exposure and HLA in healthy donors. The table came from immunoSEQ multiplex PCR; TCRdb's copy has only in-frame clones and leaves some out. The table has 200,000 or so clones, 75% to 90% seen once. Sequenced sample: PBMCs. These receptors all come from a man in his forties in good health and CMV-seropositive. Both conserved end residues are part of each CDR3. The order of the fields is J gene, V gene, D gene, clone size, CDR3 DNA, CDR3 protein. The D gene is left open where the match is weak. For some rows the clone size is stated as once, few or many, or as a class when expanded; others skip it.

>TRBJ1-1|TRBV2|-|few
TGTGCCAGCAAAGCTAGTACACAGAACACTGAAGCTTTCTTT
CASKASTQNTEAFF
>TRBJ2-7|TRBV11-2|-|-
TGTGCCAGCAGCTTAGAGTCCTTATCCTACGAGCAGTACTTC
CASSLESLSYEQYF
>TRBJ2-7|TRBV6-6|TRBD1|-
TGTGCCAGCAGTCAAAGGGGGCGTTCCTACGAGCAGTACTTC
CASSQRGRSYEQYF
>TRBJ2-5|TRBV5-1|-|-
TGCGCCAGCAGGCTTCAGGGGCCACAAGAGACCCAGTACTTC
CASRLQGPQETQYF
>TRBJ2-2|TRBV2|-|once
TGTGCCAGCGGACGACAGGCCCGCGGGGAGCTGTTTTTT
CASGRQARGELFF
>TRBJ2-7|TRBV5-6|-|-
TGTGCCAGCAGCTTGGGCGGGTCACCCTACGAGCAGTACTTC
CASSLGGSPYEQYF
>TRBJ2-5|TRBV29-1|-|-
TGCAGCGTTGAAGATCTTGGCAGGCAAGCTGCGGAGGAGGAGACCCAGTACTTC
CSVEDLGRQAAEEETQYF
>TRBJ2-2|TRBV7-3|-|-
TGTGCCAGCATGAGTAGCGGCGTTCTCGCCACCGGGGAGCTGTTTTTT
CASMSSGVLATGELFF
>TRBJ2-2|TRBV9|TRBD2|once
TGTGCCAGCAGCGTAGGGGGACTAGCGGACTACACCGGGGAGCTGTTTTTT
CASSVGGLADYTGELFF
>TRBJ1-5|TRBV7-9|TRBD1|-
TGTGCCAGCAGCTCGACAGGGGGAAATCAGCCCCAGCATTTT
CASSSTGGNQPQHF
>TRBJ2-7|TRBV7-8|TRBD1|-
TGTGCCAGCAGCTTAGAGACAGGGGGCCCCTACGAGCAGTACTTC
CASSLETGGPYEQYF
>TRBJ1-4|TRBV7-9|-|few
TGTGCCAGCAGCTTGGGCACAGATTGGAAACTGTTTTTT
CASSLGTDWKLFF
>TRBJ1-1|TRBV25-1|-|-
TGTGCCAGCGGTTCAGGGGACACTGAAGCTTTCTTT
CASGSGDTEAFF
>TRBJ1-1|TRBV6-1|-|-
TGTGCCAGCAGCCCGTCTCTGAACACTGAAGCTTTCTTT
CASSPSLNTEAFF
>TRBJ2-7|TRBV13|-|once
TGTGCCAGCAGAAGCCCCCAGGGGAACGAGCAGTACTTC
CASRSPQGNEQYF
>TRBJ2-7|TRBV14|TRBD1|-
TGTGCCAGCAGCCCCCGGACAGGGCCCTACGAGCAGTACTTC
CASSPRTGPYEQYF